This T cell receptor beta chain was found in a study of cytomegalovirus exposure and HLA in healthy donors. The germline V gene encodes CDR1 MNHEY and CDR2 SVGAGI. The CDR3 covers 13 residues. V was pared by 6 bases and J by 8 bases, with 16 bases between. In the PCR, 60 Vbeta and 13 Jbeta primers were used. TCRdb's table, derived via immunoSEQ multiplex PCR, lists solely in-frame clones and lacks some. The sample records about 40,000 clones, around half being singletons. Material for sequencing was PBMCs. The chain couples TRBV6-5 to TRBJ1-2, with D perhaps TRBD1 (6 bases). This receptor was identified in a human donor in good health. The CDR3 is CASRQDSTHGYTF. Written as DNA, the CDR3 is TGTGCCAGCAGACAGGACAGTACACACGGCTACACCTTC.